This TCR beta chain was captured in a study of T cell changes during pregnancy in multiple sclerosis. Some clones are missing from TCRdb's copy, which holds only in-frame ones; the method was immunoSEQ multiplex PCR. The sample yields approximately 89,000 clones, 94% seen once. The V segment lost 5 bases and the J segment 7 bases; nucleotides outside the gene matches: 10. The germline CDR1 and CDR2 sequences are WNHNN and SYGVQD (reference sequence). CDR3 length: 15 residues. This clonotype was sampled from a female donor with multiple sclerosis, enrolled in a pregnancy study. This sequence joins TRBV10-1 and TRBJ2-1; 8 nucleotides agree with TRBD1. This sample comprised peripheral blood, obtained in the third trimester of pregnancy. The CDR3 region has the DNA TGCGCCAGCAGTCCCGGAGGACAGGGTGAGAATGAGCAGTTCTTC. It translates to CASSPGGQGENEQFF.